This T cell receptor (beta chain) was retrieved from a study of graft-versus-host responses after intestinal transplantation listed by TCRdb under 2021. About the full investigation: The transplants that recipients got were multivisceral, liver-intestinal, or isolated intestinal. After intestinal transplantation, graft-versus-host and host-versus-graft alloreactive T cell clones were followed in the graft, circulation and bone marrow using bulk TCR-beta CDR3 sequencing. A peak of at least 4% donor T cells among recipient peripheral blood mononuclear cells was the definition used for donor T cell macrochimerism. Alloreactive clones were identified by sequencing pre-transplant mixed lymphocyte reaction products and comparing these products with unstimulated pre-transplant donor and recipient T cells. Every recipient was given anti-thymocyte globulin induction, followed by roughly 3 years of maintenance tacrolimus and steroids. Rather than going through the commercial service, samples from a few later patients were sequenced in-house on an Illumina MiSeq and processed with MiXCR. A cohort of approximately 24 intestinal transplant recipients, including one retransplant, was enrolled, and 3 patients lacking pretransplant specimens were excluded. Study-wide findings and limitations: Conclusions were limited by the relatively low number and heterogeneity of intestinal transplant patients. GvH clones turned up in recipient bone marrow, with some appearing earlier in ileal mucosa or blood, a pattern consistent with an intestinal mucosal origin. Early after transplant, peak levels of circulating GvH clones were found to be associated with declines in HvG clones. In patients with donor T cell macrochimerism, the allografts had high GvH to HvG T cell clonal ratios.

From a lookup of the germline V gene (reference sequence), CDR1 and CDR2 are MNHNY and SVGAGI. The V and J ends are trimmed by 0 bases and 0 bases, leaving 11 bases between them. The CDR3 runs 16 residues from the cysteine to the phenylalanine. The DNA shown is the 48-base CDR3, in frame from base 1. Comment on this clone: Its cognate antigen has yet to be identified. No clone much larger than this one lies a single base away; base qualities are absent.

The label giving this sample's time point can be read as: cells obtained before transplantation from donor or recipient. CD3+CD4+ and CD3+CD8+ populations were FACS-sorted from unstimulated pre-transplant donor and recipient cells taken from spleen or lymph nodes. Library method: the immunoSEQ multiplex PCR assay. For most patients, genomic DNA was isolated with the Qiagen DNeasy Blood and Tissue Kit and sent frozen to Adaptive Biotechnologies for TCR sequencing. Adaptive Biotechnologies carried out high-throughput TCR-beta CDR3 sequencing of genomic DNA for most patients. The source study handled its data this way. TCR sequencing data were retrieved from Adaptive's ImmunoSEQ software for around 20 patients, whereas a few other patients were processed with MiXCR and VDJtools. To correct CD4 versus CD8 sorting errors, sequences present in both subsets at a frequency ratio below 5:1 were removed. Because the origin of CDR3 nucleotide sequences shared between donor and recipient could not be assigned, those sequences were removed. To be classed as alloreactive, a clone needed at least 2-fold expansion over unstimulated cells and a minimum CFSE-low frequency of 0.002% (template counts) or 0.001% (read counts). Clones were considered mappable if detected in sequenced pre-transplant spleen, lymph node, or MLR CFSE-low populations of the donor or recipient. The cumulative frequency of alloreactive clones was calculated as a percentage of all sequences, weighted by copy number. Imported from immuneACCESS, the table was reduced by TCRdb to in-frame sequences with V and J called. These copies leave out some clones; in studies compared against another copy, an unresolved V gene accounts for under half, and the cause of the remainder is not known. For V, J and clone size, that table is used; D and trimming come from the DNA. For this sample there are tens of thousands of clones; about 95% appear just once. The top ten clonotypes cover over 0.15% of the sample.

The receptor was isolated from a human donor who was the organ donor for an intestinal transplant. Rearrangement joined TRBV6-6 to TRBJ2-5; too little of a D gene remains to name it. This specimen was unstimulated CD4+ T cells sorted from spleen or lymph node cells, taken before transplant. The nucleotide sequence is TGTGCCAGCAGTTACTCGATTAGGAGTAACCAAGAGACCCAGTACTTC. It translates as CASSYSIRSNQETQYF.